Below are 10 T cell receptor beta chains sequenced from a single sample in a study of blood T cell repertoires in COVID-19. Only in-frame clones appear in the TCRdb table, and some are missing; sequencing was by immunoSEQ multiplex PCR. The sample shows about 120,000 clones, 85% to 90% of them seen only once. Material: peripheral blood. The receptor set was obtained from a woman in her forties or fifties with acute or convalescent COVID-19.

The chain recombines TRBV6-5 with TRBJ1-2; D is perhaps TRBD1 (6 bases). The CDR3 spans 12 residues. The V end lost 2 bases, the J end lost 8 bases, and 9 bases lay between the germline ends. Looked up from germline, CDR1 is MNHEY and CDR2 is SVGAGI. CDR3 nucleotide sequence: TGTGCCAGCAGTTACGGGGGCAGGGGCTACACCTTC. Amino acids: CASSYGGRGYTF.

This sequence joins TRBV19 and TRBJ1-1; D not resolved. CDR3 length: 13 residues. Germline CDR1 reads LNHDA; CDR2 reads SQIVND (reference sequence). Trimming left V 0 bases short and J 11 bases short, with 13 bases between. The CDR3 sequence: CASSIDHGMGAFF. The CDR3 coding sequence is TGTGCCAGTAGTATAGATCACGGGATGGGGGCTTTCTTT.

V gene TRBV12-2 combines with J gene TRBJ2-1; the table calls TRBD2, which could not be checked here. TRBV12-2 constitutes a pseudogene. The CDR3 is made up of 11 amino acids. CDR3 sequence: CASRFRGEQFF. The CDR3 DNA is TGTGCAAGTCGCTTTCGAGGGGAGCAGTTCTTC.

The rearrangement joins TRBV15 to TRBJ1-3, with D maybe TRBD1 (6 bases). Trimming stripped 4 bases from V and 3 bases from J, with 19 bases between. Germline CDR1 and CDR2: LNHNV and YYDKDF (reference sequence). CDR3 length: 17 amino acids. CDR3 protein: CATSTPKDSKLGNTIYF. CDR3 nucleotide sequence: TGTGCCACCAGCACCCCCAAGGACAGTAAACTTGGAAACACCATATATTTT.

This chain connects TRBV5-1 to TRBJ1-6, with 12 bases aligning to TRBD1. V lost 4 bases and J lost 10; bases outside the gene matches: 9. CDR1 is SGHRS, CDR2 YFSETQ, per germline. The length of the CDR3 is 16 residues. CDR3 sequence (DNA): TGCGCCAGCAGCCAAGACCGGGACAGGGGGCAATCACCCCTCCACTTT. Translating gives CASSQDRDRGQSPLHF.

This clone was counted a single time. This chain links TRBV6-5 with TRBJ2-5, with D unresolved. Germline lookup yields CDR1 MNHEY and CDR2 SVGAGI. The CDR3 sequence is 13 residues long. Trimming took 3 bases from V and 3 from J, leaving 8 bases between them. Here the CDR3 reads CASSYRQKETQYF. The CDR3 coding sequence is TGTGCCAGCAGTTATCGTCAGAAAGAGACCCAGTACTTC.

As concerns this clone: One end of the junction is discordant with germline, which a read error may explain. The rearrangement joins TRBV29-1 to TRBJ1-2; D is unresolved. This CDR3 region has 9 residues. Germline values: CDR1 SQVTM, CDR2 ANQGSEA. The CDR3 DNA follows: TGCAGCGTTGAAGATGGGGAGGTCTTC. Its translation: CSVEDGEVF.

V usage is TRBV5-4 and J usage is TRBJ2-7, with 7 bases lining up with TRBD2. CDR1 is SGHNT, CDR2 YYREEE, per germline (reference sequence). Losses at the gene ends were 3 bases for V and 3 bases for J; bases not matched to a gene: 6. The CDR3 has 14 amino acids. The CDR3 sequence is CASSSGLGNYEQYF. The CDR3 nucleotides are TGTGCCAGCAGCTCTGGACTAGGAAACTACGAGCAGTACTTC.

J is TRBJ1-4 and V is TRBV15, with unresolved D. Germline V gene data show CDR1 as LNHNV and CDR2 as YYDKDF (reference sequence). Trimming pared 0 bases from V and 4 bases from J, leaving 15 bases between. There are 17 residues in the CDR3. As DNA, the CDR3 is TGTGCCACCAGCAGAGATATCGCCCCGCTACTTAATGAAAAACTGTTTTTT. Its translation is CATSRDIAPLLNEKLFF. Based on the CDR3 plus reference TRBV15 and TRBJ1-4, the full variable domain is DAMVIQNPRYQVTQFGKPVTLSCSQTLNHNVMYWYQQKSSQAPKLLFHYYDKDFNNEADTPDNFQSRRPNTSFCFLDIRSPGLGDTAMYLCATSRDIAPLLNEKLFFGSGTQLSVL.

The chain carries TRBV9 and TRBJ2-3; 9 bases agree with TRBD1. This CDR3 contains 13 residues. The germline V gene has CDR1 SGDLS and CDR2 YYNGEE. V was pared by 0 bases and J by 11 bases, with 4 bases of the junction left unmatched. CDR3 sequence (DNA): TGTGCCAGCAGCGTAGATGGACAGGGGAAGCAGTATTTT. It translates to CASSVDGQGKQYF.